This T cell receptor (beta chain) was captured in a study of blood T cell repertoires in COVID-19. Study context: From the United States, Italy and Spain came samples of acute and convalescent COVID-19. PBMCs, B-cell-depleted T cells, or T cells provided the cDNA or gDNA that made up the material.

Authors' methods: Amplification of reference gene primers was used by the study to estimate nucleated cell counts. Measured with immunoSEQ multiplex PCR; TCRdb has only the in-frame clones, and not every one. The V and J calls and the clone size are those of that table, but D and trimming were determined from the DNA. Here the sample spans approximately 100,000 clones, 70% to 85% being singletons. Per germline, CDR1 MNHEY and CDR2 SMNVEV (reference sequence). The V end was cut by 8 bases, the J end by 10 bases, with 18 bases between. The CDR3 sequence is 13 residues long. V gene TRBV27 combines with J gene TRBJ2-1; D possibly corresponds to TRBD1 (6 bases). Sequenced sample: peripheral blood. The receptor comes from a man aged 70 or older with acute or convalescent COVID-19. The CDR3 loop reads CASSSIRQAEQFF. The DNA of the CDR3 is TGTGCCAGCTCTTCCATTCGACAGGCCGAGCAGTTCTTC.